Listed here are 28 T cell receptor beta chains from one sample, sequenced in a study of blood T cell repertoires in COVID-19 (dated by TCRdb to between 2020 and 2021). Libraries were made using the immunoSEQ multiplex PCR assay. TCRdb obtained this table from immuneACCESS and retained in-frame rearrangements with V and J assigned. These tables miss some clones; where compared with another copy, unresolved V genes account for less than half of the shortfall, and the remainder is unexplained. The sample table records about 25,000 clones; around 86% of these occur just once. The ten largest make up 8.3% of the sample. The sequencing sample was made of peripheral blood. Receptors originate from a man aged 50-59 years with active COVID-19.

The chain recombines TRBV5-6 with TRBJ2-7; D is uncertain. The germline V gene encodes CDR1 SGHDT and CDR2 YYEEEE. V dropped 4 bases and J dropped 2 bases, with 10 bases sitting between them. The CDR3 runs 13 residues. In DNA, the CDR3 is TGTGCCAGCAGCCCTGCACAGACCTACGAGCAGTACTTC. As protein: CASSPAQTYEQYF.

About this clone itself: The identical CDR3 is also encoded by other nucleotide sequences in the sample. The rearrangement links TRBV12-1 to TRBJ2-2; TRBD2, the table's D call, was not compared with the DNA. TRBV12-1 constitutes a pseudogene. This CDR3 has 16 residues. CDR3 in DNA: TGTGCCACCCGGCCCAGCCCGACTAGCGCGGCCGGGGAGCTGTTTTTT. It specifies CATRPSPTSAAGELFF.

The chain employs TRBV6-5 and TRBJ2-7; the match to TRBD1 covers 7 bases. The CDR3 has 14 residues. Germline CDR1 and CDR2: MNHEY and SVGAGI. Trimming at V came to 6 bases and at J to 3 bases, leaving 8 bases not matched to a gene. CDR3 in DNA: TGTGCCAGCAGCTACCGGGCAGGGGGCTACGAGCAGTACGTC. Its translation is CASSYRAGGYEQYV.

The chain joins TRBV6-2 or TRBV6-3 to TRBJ1-3, with D possibly matching TRBD1 (6 bases). V dropped 5 bases and J dropped 0 bases, with 17 bases sitting between them. Germline V gene data show CDR1 as MNHEY and CDR2 as SVGEGT. The CDR3 covers 17 residues. The CDR3 DNA sequence: TGTGCCAGCAGTAGGACAGACCGATCGTACTCTGGAAACACCATATATTTT. It specifies CASSRTDRSYSGNTIYF.

The genes are TRBV25-1 and TRBJ1-1, with D uncertain. The V end lost 0 bases, the J end lost 0 bases, and 5 bases lay between the germline ends. The germline V gene encodes CDR1 MGHDK and CDR2 SYGVNS. The CDR3 totals 14 residues. The CDR3 sequence is CASSEYPVNTEAFF. CDR3 in DNA: TGTGCCAGCAGTGAATACCCAGTGAACACTGAAGCTTTCTTT.

The chain couples TRBV3-1 (or the pseudogene TRBV3-2) to TRBJ2-1; TRBD2 matches 12 bases. The CDR3 is made up of 17 amino acids. Germline lookup yields CDR1 LGHDT and CDR2 YNNKEL (reference sequence). V shed 3 bases and J 8 bases; nucleotides not matched to a gene: 11. The CDR3 is CASSQGKTSGSPDEQFF. In nucleotides, the CDR3 is TGTGCCAGCAGCCAGGGTAAGACTAGCGGGAGTCCGGATGAGCAGTTCTTC.

This clone was recorded a few times. The rearrangement links TRBV6-1 to TRBJ2-2, with TRBD1 as a possible D gene (5 bases). The germline CDR1 and CDR2 sequences are MNHNS and SASEGT. This CDR3 region has 14 residues. Trimming shortened V by 1 base and J by 7 bases, and 10 bases separated the two germline ends. The CDR3 sequence is CASSEDQGFGELFF. The CDR3, as DNA: TGTGCCAGCAGTGAAGACCAGGGATTCGGGGAGCTGTTTTTT.

V is TRBV5-1 and J is TRBJ2-1, with 10 positions matching TRBD2. The CDR3 is 16 residues long. In germline, CDR1 is SGHRS, CDR2 YFSETQ. V lost 2 bases, J lost 2 bases, and 4 bases stayed unmatched. CDR3 nucleotides: TGCGCCAGCAGCTTTGGGACTAGCGTAACCTACAATGAGCAGTTCTTC. The encoded protein is CASSFGTSVTYNEQFF.

This chain links TRBV29-1 with TRBJ1-1, with a tentative D call TRBD1 (5 bases). V was pared by 6 bases and J by 3 bases, with 17 bases between. CDR3 length: 14 residues. The germline V gene has CDR1 SQVTM and CDR2 ANQGSEA. The CDR3 protein is CSVPGPWRDTEAFF. In nucleotides, the CDR3 is TGCAGCGTACCGGGACCGTGGAGGGACACTGAAGCTTTCTTT. The whole variable domain, remainder taken from reference TRBV29-1 and TRBJ1-1, is SAVISQKPSRDICQRGTSLTIQCQVDSQVTMMFWYRQQPGQSLTLIATANQGSEATYESGFVIDKFPISRPNLTFSTLTVSNMSPEDSSIYLCSVPGPWRDTEAFFGQGTRLTVV.

This clone has a single count. J is TRBJ2-3 and V is TRBV10-3, with D tentatively TRBD2 (6 bases). There are 17 residues in the CDR3. V lost 0 bases to trimming and J lost 4 bases, with 17 bases between them. Germline CDR1 reads ENHRY; CDR2 reads SYGVKD. The CDR3 DNA follows: TGTGCCATCAGTGAGTCGGGATCGCGGGGTTGGGCAGATACGCAGTATTTT. It yields the protein CAISESGSRGWADTQYF.

V usage is TRBV7-2 and J usage is TRBJ1-6; 10 bases map to TRBD1. V dropped 5 bases and J dropped 6; count of bases not matched to a gene: 4. Germline V gives CDR1 SGHTA, CDR2 FQGNSA. The CDR3 has 15 residues. In nucleotides, the CDR3 is TGTGCCAGCAGCACACGGGACAGGGGTAATTCACCCCTCCACTTT. It translates to CASSTRDRGNSPLHF.

This clone was found a few times. Other DNA sequences in this specimen translate into the identical CDR3. The V and J genes are TRBV7-9 and TRBJ2-7; perhaps TRBD1 as D (6 bases). The length of the CDR3 is 14 residues. The ends were cut back, 2 bases at V and 2 bases at J, with 10 bases in the middle. The germline CDR1 and CDR2 sequences are SEHNR and FQNEAQ (reference sequence). The CDR3 coding sequence is TGTGCCAGCAGCTTACCAGGGGCCACCTACGAGCAGTACTTC. This sequence encodes CASSLPGATYEQYF.

This clone was seen a single time. V is TRBV7-2 and J is TRBJ2-5, with 7 bases that match TRBD2. The trim removed 4 bases at V and 4 bases at J, leaving 9 bases unmatched. CDR1 is SGHTA, CDR2 FQGNSA, per germline. The length of the CDR3 is 15 residues. CDR3 protein: CASSSSVLALETQYF. The CDR3 DNA reads TGTGCCAGCAGCTCTAGCGTACTAGCGTTAGAGACCCAGTACTTC.

This clone was seen only once. This chain connects TRBV5-1 to TRBJ1-4, with TRBD1 as a possible D gene (5 bases). The CDR3 covers 14 residues. Germline loops: CDR1 SGHRS, CDR2 YFSETQ. Trimming removed 1 base from V and 5 bases from J, with 9 bases in between. DNA of the CDR3: TGCGCCAGCAGCTTGAGGGGCAGCAATGAAAAACTGTTTTTT. It specifies CASSLRGSNEKLFF.

V usage is TRBV6-6 and J usage is TRBJ1-5; no clear D. The V end was cut by 6 bases, the J end by 1 base, with 7 bases between. Germline-derived CDR1 and CDR2 are MNHNY and SVGAGI (reference sequence). The CDR3 covers 13 residues. The CDR3 DNA reads TGTGCCAGCAGCCCTATGAGCAATCAGCCCCAGCATTTT. Translated: CASSPMSNQPQHF.

V gene TRBV7-8 combines with J gene TRBJ1-6, with 7 bases matching TRBD1. The CDR3 has 17 amino acids. After removal of 2 bases from V and 9 bases from J, the junction contained 13 bases not matched to a gene. Germline V gene data show CDR1 as SGHVS and CDR2 as FQNEAQ. The CDR3 reads CASSLQPGQDRRSPLHF. The CDR3 nucleotides read TGTGCCAGCAGCTTACAGCCTGGACAGGACCGCCGTTCACCCCTCCACTTT.

The V call is TRBV29-1, the J call TRBJ1-3; D may be TRBD1 (5 bases). Trimming took 6 bases from V and 0 from J, leaving 12 bases between them. This CDR3 contains 14 residues. The germline gives CDR1 SQVTM, CDR2 ANQGSEA. CDR3 protein: CSVGGTSSGNTIYF. The CDR3 region has the DNA TGCAGCGTCGGAGGGACTAGCTCTGGAAACACCATATATTTT.

In its sample, this clone is medium-sized. The chain links TRBV14 to TRBJ1-2; possibly TRBD1 for D (6 bases). Trimming took 0 bases from V and 3 from J, leaving 17 bases between them. The germline gives CDR1 SGHDN, CDR2 FVKESK. This CDR3 is built from 17 residues. The CDR3 region is CASSQEEYIAGDYGYTF. The DNA of the CDR3 is TGTGCCAGCAGCCAAGAGGAGTATATAGCAGGGGACTATGGCTACACCTTC.

This rearrangement joins TRBV14 to TRBJ2-6, with a weak D call TRBD2 (5 bases). Trimming removed 7 bases from V and 0 bases from J, with 19 bases in between. This CDR3 has 18 residues. CDR1 and CDR2 (germline): SGHDN, FVKESK. CDR3 sequence: CASMVLGDTSSGANVLTF. The DNA for the CDR3 is TGTGCCAGCATGGTTCTTGGAGACACTAGCTCTGGGGCCAACGTCCTGACTTTC.

The chain has TRBV5-1 and TRBJ1-4, with 10 bases fitting TRBD1. The CDR3 contains 15 residues. Losses at the gene ends were 2 bases for V and 3 bases for J; bases not matched to a gene: 1. Germline V gene data show CDR1 as SGHRS and CDR2 as YFSETQ. This CDR3 is CASSLGQGANEKLFF. For the CDR3, the DNA is TGCGCCAGCAGCTTAGGACAGGGGGCTAATGAAAAACTGTTTTTT.

V gene TRBV6-5 combines with J gene TRBJ2-7; 9 bases agree with TRBD1. Germline CDR1 and CDR2: MNHEY and SVGAGI. The CDR3 length is 14 residues. The trim removed 2 bases at V and 4 bases at J, leaving 3 bases unmatched. CDR3 amino acids: CASSYRTGVYEQYF. The CDR3 coding sequence is TGTGCCAGCAGTTACAGGACAGGGGTGTACGAGCAGTACTTC.

This rearrangement joins TRBV7-9 to TRBJ1-4; D remains ambiguous. The V end lost 5 bases, the J end lost 5 bases, and 15 bases lay between the germline ends. Germline V lookup: CDR1 SEHNR, CDR2 FQNEAQ (reference sequence). The CDR3 runs 15 residues. CDR3 residues: CASSPEIVWNEKLFF. The DNA of the CDR3 is TGTGCCAGCAGCCCAGAAATTGTGTGGAATGAAAAACTGTTTTTT.

The chain is built from TRBV28 and TRBJ1-4; a possible D gene is TRBD1 (6 bases). The CDR3 spans 16 residues. The germline CDR1 and CDR2 sequences are MDHEN and SYDVKM. The V and J ends lost 5 bases and 7 bases respectively, with 20 bases between them. The CDR3 sequence: CASSPQDRWSTEKLFF. The CDR3 nucleotides read TGTGCCAGCAGTCCACAAGACAGGTGGAGTACTGAAAAACTGTTTTTT.

The DNA of the CDR3 is TGTGCCAGTAGTTCCGGAAGCGTGAACACCGGGGAGCTGTTTTTT. Its protein product is CASSSGSVNTGELFF. V and J are TRBV19 and TRBJ2-2; D remains ambiguous. The CDR3 covers 15 residues. V shed 5 bases and J shed 1 base, with 11 bases lying between them. Germline assignment: CDR1 LNHDA and CDR2 SQIVND (reference sequence).

V gene TRBV28 combines with J gene TRBJ2-7; 9 bases match TRBD1. The germline V gene encodes CDR1 MDHEN and CDR2 SYDVKM. With V trimmed by 4 bases and J by 4 bases, 26 bases remained unmatched. This CDR3 has 21 residues. CDR3 coding DNA: TGTGCCAGCAGTTCCGCAATCGACAGGTGGACGGACAGGGGTAGGGAATACGAGCAGTACGTC. It encodes CASSSAIDRWTDRGREYEQYV.

With regard to this clone: Other DNA sequences of this sample code for an identical CDR3. The chain combines TRBV9 with TRBJ2-7, with 11 bases fitting TRBD1. The germline V gene has CDR1 SGDLS and CDR2 YYNGEE. After removal of 5 bases from V and 7 bases from J, the junction contained 5 bases not matched to a gene. The CDR3 extends over 13 amino acids. The CDR3 is CASSGQGAYEQYF. The CDR3 nucleotides read TGTGCCAGCAGTGGACAGGGGGCATATGAGCAGTACTTC.

This chain links TRBV18 with TRBJ2-2, with 9 positions matching TRBD2. Germline CDR1 reads KGHSH; CDR2 reads LQKENI. V shed 5 bases and J 0 bases; nucleotides not matched to a gene: 10. CDR3 length: 18 residues. Written as DNA, the CDR3 is TGTGCCAGCTCATTAAGAGGTAGCGGGAGAGCGAACACCGGGGAGCTGTTTTTT. Encoded protein: CASSLRGSGRANTGELFF.

The V gene is TRBV28, the J gene TRBJ1-4; weak D call: TRBD1 (6 bases). The CDR3 consists of 15 residues. Trimming left V 3 bases short and J 7 bases short, with 15 bases between. Germline CDR1 MDHEN, CDR2 SYDVKM. The CDR3 sequence: CASSFTRTAREKLFF. The DNA of the CDR3 is TGTGCCAGCAGTTTTACCCGGACAGCTCGTGAAAAACTGTTTTTT.